Below are 26 T cell receptor beta chains sequenced from a single sample in a study of blood T cell repertoires in COVID-19. Libraries were prepared by immunoSEQ multiplex PCR; TCRdb keeps only in-frame clonotypes and omits some of them. The data hold about 160,000 clones, with around 80% observed a single time. The sample taken for sequencing was peripheral blood. Source of these receptors: a woman of 80 years or more with acute or convalescent COVID-19.

V is TRBV3-1 (or the pseudogene TRBV3-2) and J is TRBJ2-3; TRBD1 is a possible D gene (5 bases). Germline V gives CDR1 LGHDT, CDR2 YNNKEL (reference sequence). The CDR3 runs 15 residues. V dropped 0 bases and J dropped 6 bases, with 13 bases sitting between them. This chain's CDR3 is CASSQELTVVDTQYF. The CDR3 DNA sequence: TGTGCCAGCAGCCAAGAATTGACAGTCGTTGATACGCAGTATTTT.

V and J are TRBV7-9 and TRBJ2-1; a weak D match, TRBD2 (7 bases). Trimming took off 7 bases at V and 5 bases at J, with 15 bases between the two ends. The CDR3 covers 14 residues. Germline V gives CDR1 SEHNR, CDR2 FQNEAQ (reference sequence). The DNA for the CDR3 is TGTGCCAGCACCAGAGGGGGGGCTCACAATGAGCAGTTCTTC. Its protein product is CASTRGGAHNEQFF.

The rearrangement uses TRBV7-9 and TRBJ1-2; 9 nucleotides agree with TRBD1. V was clipped by 11 bases and J by 5 bases; unmatched bases: 15. The germline V gene encodes CDR1 SEHNR and CDR2 FQNEAQ (reference sequence). This CDR3 is built from 15 residues. This CDR3 reads CAPSVNRDRVYGYTF. In DNA, the CDR3 is TGTGCCCCGTCCGTAAACCGGGACAGGGTATATGGCTACACCTTC.

The chain joins TRBV11-3 to TRBJ2-1, with 12 bases lining up with TRBD2. Unmatched junction bases numbered 4, after V lost 1 base and J lost 6 bases. The CDR3 totals 16 residues. Germline V gene lookup returns CDR1 SGHNT and CDR2 YENEEA. CDR3 sequence (DNA): TGTGCCAGCAGCTTAGGCCTGACTAGCGGGAGCAATGAGCAGTTCTTC. Protein: CASSLGLTSGSNEQFF.

The gene calls are TRBV5-8 and TRBJ2-5, with D perhaps TRBD1 (8 bases). With 0 bases removed from V and 5 bases from J, the gap between germline ends came to 23 bases. This CDR3 spans 18 amino acids. Per germline, CDR1 SGHTS and CDR2 YDEGEE. CDR3 protein: CASSLAWGGTGGAETQYF. CDR3 nucleotide sequence: TGTGCCAGCAGCTTGGCCTGGGGAGGGACAGGAGGAGCGGAGACCCAGTACTTC.

The gene calls are TRBV5-6 and TRBJ2-1; a possible D gene is TRBD2 (5 bases). The CDR3 sequence is 17 residues long. Germline V gene data show CDR1 as SGHDT and CDR2 as YYEEEE. V lost 4 bases and J 3 bases, leaving 20 bases between the germline ends. The CDR3 DNA is TGTGCCAGCAGCCGGGAAGGTCTAGAGCGAAACTACAATGAGCAGTTCTTC. Translated: CASSREGLERNYNEQFF.

The chain employs TRBV7-9 and TRBJ2-3, with D tentatively TRBD2 (5 bases). The ends were cut back, 5 bases at V and 7 bases at J, with 16 bases in the middle. The CDR3 runs 14 residues. Germline V gene sequence: CDR1 SEHNR, CDR2 FQNEAQ (reference sequence). Here the CDR3 DNA reads TGTGCCAGCAGCGCCAGCGGTATCGGGTATACGCAGTATTTT. This sequence encodes CASSASGIGYTQYF.

The chain joins TRBV19 to TRBJ2-3; 7 positions agree with TRBD2. Trimming cost V 3 bases and J 6 bases; bases outside gene matches: 9. Germline values: CDR1 LNHDA, CDR2 SQIVND (reference sequence). This CDR3 comprises 15 residues. This CDR3 reads CASSMRAGNGDTQYF. CDR3 DNA: TGTGCCAGTAGTATGCGAGCGGGAAATGGCGATACGCAGTATTTT.

This clone has a single count. The chain employs TRBV27 and TRBJ2-7, with a weak D call TRBD1 (7 bases). Looked up from germline, CDR1 is MNHEY and CDR2 is SMNVEV (reference sequence). Trimming pared 6 bases from V and 6 bases from J, leaving 9 bases between. The CDR3 is 11 amino acids. The DNA for the CDR3 is TGTGCCAGCAGCAGGGGGGTCGAGCAGTACTTC. Encoded protein: CASSRGVEQYF.

The chain has TRBV6-6 and TRBJ1-5, with D possibly matching TRBD1 (6 bases). This CDR3 has 14 amino acids. V lost 6 bases to trimming and J lost 5 bases, with 14 bases between them. Germline V lookup: CDR1 MNHNY, CDR2 SVGAGI (reference sequence). CDR3 sequence (DNA): TGTGCCAGCAGCCCACCCAGGGGAGATCAGCCCCAGCATTTT. Encoded protein: CASSPPRGDQPQHF.

The J gene is TRBJ1-3, the V gene TRBV2; tentatively, D is TRBD1 (5 bases). Trimming took 4 bases from V and 0 from J, leaving 13 bases between them. CDR3 size: 16 residues. In germline, CDR1 is SNHLY, CDR2 FYNNEI. CDR3 coding DNA: TGTGCCAGCAGTGTTGGCAGGGCCTACTCTGGAAACACCATATATTTT. Protein: CASSVGRAYSGNTIYF.

J is TRBJ1-2 and V is TRBV7-9; no clear D. The germline V and J ends were trimmed by 5 bases and 6 bases, with 13 bases remaining between them. Germline CDR1 SEHNR, CDR2 FQNEAQ (reference sequence). The CDR3 loop spans 13 amino acids. The CDR3 DNA reads as TGTGCCAGCAGCCGGAAGGACGGGGATGGCTACACCTTC. Protein product: CASSRKDGDGYTF.

This clone was seen a single time. The chain links TRBV2 to TRBJ2-1; 10 nucleotides line up with TRBD2. Trimming removed 1 base from V and 1 base from J; junction bases left unmatched: 1. The CDR3 covers 16 residues. Germline V gene lookup returns CDR1 SNHLY and CDR2 FYNNEI. The CDR3 bases are TGTGCCAGCAGTGAAGAAGCGGGAGGGTCCTACAATGAGCAGTTCTTC. It specifies CASSEEAGGSYNEQFF.

The chain employs TRBV5-6 and TRBJ2-3; 8 positions agree with TRBD2. V lost 0 bases to trimming and J lost 1 base; unmatched junction nucleotides: 13. CDR3 length: 19 residues. Germline values: CDR1 SGHDT, CDR2 YYEEEE. CDR3 protein: CASSLVDSGSLRGTDTQYF. In nucleotides, the CDR3 is TGTGCCAGCAGCTTGGTAGACAGCGGGAGCCTGCGGGGCACAGATACGCAGTATTTT.

This clone appeared a few times. This chain uses TRBV29-1 with TRBJ2-7; 13 bases fit TRBD2. CDR3 length: 15 amino acids. Germline V CDR1 and CDR2: SQVTM, ANQGSEA. The V and J ends lost 5 bases and 6 bases, in that order; junction bases with no gene match: 10. The CDR3 DNA reads as TGCAGCGTTATAATAGGACTAGCGGGAGAGGGCGAGCAGTACTTC. Encoded protein: CSVIIGLAGEGEQYF.

This chain links TRBV27 with TRBJ2-1, with D possibly matching TRBD2 (5 bases). The CDR3 has 15 residues. V was shortened by 4 bases and J by 4 bases, with 14 bases between the two germline ends. Looked up from germline, CDR1 is MNHEY and CDR2 is SMNVEV (reference sequence). The CDR3 loop is CASSYGEGSYNEQFF. As DNA, the CDR3 is TGTGCCAGCAGTTACGGAGAGGGCTCTTACAATGAGCAGTTCTTC.

This clone was found many times. In DNA, the CDR3 is TGTGCCAGCAGCCCCCGGGACAATCCTAACTATGGCTACACCTTC. As protein: CASSPRDNPNYGYTF. J is TRBJ1-2 and V is TRBV2, with D possibly matching TRBD1 (6 bases). V gave up 6 bases and J gave up 0 bases, with 14 bases separating them. This CDR3 spans 15 amino acids. The V gene's germline CDR1 is SNHLY and CDR2 FYNNEI.

V and J are TRBV14 and TRBJ2-7; tentatively, D is TRBD1 (5 bases). The V end lost 3 bases, the J end lost 1 base, and 13 bases lay between the germline ends. The CDR3 is 15 residues long. Germline-derived CDR1 and CDR2 are SGHDN and FVKESK. In DNA, the CDR3 is TGTGCCAGCAGCCAGGGCAGGGCTCGGTCCTACGAGCAGTACTTC. As protein: CASSQGRARSYEQYF. Full variable domain (missing parts from reference TRBV14 and TRBJ2-7): EAGVTQFPSHSVIEKGQTVTLRCDPISGHDNLYWYRRVMGKEIKFLLHFVKESKQDESGMPNNRFLAERTGGTYSTLKVQPAELEDSGVYFCASSQGRARSYEQYFGPGTRLTVT.

This chain links TRBV18 with TRBJ2-1; 8 nucleotides agree with TRBD2. V shed 3 bases, J shed 7 bases, and the junction held 5 bases outside the gene matches. Germline CDR1 is KGHSH and CDR2 is LQKENI. The CDR3 sequence is 14 residues long. The CDR3 is CASSPGLVGNEQFF. The CDR3 DNA sequence: TGTGCCAGCTCACCGGGACTAGTCGGGAATGAGCAGTTCTTC.

J is TRBJ2-7 and V is TRBV23-1; TRBD2 matches at 8 bases. TRBV23-1 qualifies as an ORF whose function is uncertain. This CDR3 spans 15 amino acids. J lost 5 bases, V lost 8 bases, and 14 bases had no gene match. CDR3 loop: CASPSGRDFYHEQYF. DNA for the CDR3: TGCGCCAGCCCCTCCGGGAGGGACTTTTACCACGAGCAGTACTTC.

This clone was seen a few times. The chain couples TRBV11-2 to TRBJ2-3; D possibly corresponds to TRBD2 (6 bases). The germline gives CDR1 SGHAT, CDR2 FQNNGV. The CDR3 has 14 residues. V lost 4 bases and J 5 bases, leaving 13 bases between the germline ends. CDR3 coding DNA: TGTGCCAGCAGCTCGCGGGGTGAAGGAGATACGCAGTATTTT. Encoded protein: CASSSRGEGDTQYF.

This clone occurred a few times. The chain couples TRBV2 to TRBJ1-1; 7 bases are shared with TRBD1. The length of the CDR3 is 14 residues. V was pared by 6 bases and J by 2 bases, with 6 bases of the junction left unmatched. Germline CDR1 SNHLY, CDR2 FYNNEI. CDR3 sequence: CASRGDSLNTEAFF. The CDR3 DNA is TGTGCCAGCAGGGGGGACAGCTTAAACACTGAAGCTTTCTTT.

This clone was picked up one time. The chain carries TRBV3-1 (or the pseudogene TRBV3-2) and TRBJ2-1, with TRBD2 identical over 9 bases. Germline CDR1 reads LGHDT; CDR2 reads YNNKEL (reference sequence). The V gene end was trimmed by 3 bases and the J gene end by 12 bases; junction bases not matched to a gene: 21. The CDR3 extends over 18 amino acids. This CDR3 is CASSQGLSSGIRTEAQFF. Written as DNA, the CDR3 is TGTGCCAGCAGCCAGGGATTATCTAGCGGGATAAGGACGGAGGCGCAGTTCTTC.

Of note for this clone: The junction differs from germline at one of its ends, possibly a read error. The chain has TRBV18 and TRBJ1-2; TRBD1 is a possible D gene (6 bases). This CDR3 spans 14 amino acids. CDR1 and CDR2 (germline): KGHSH, LQKENI. CDR3 sequence (DNA): TGTGCCAGCTCGCCACTTACCAGGGGCTATGGCTACACCTTC. Its translation: CASSPLTRGYGYTF.

The rearrangement uses TRBV29-1 and TRBJ1-2; a weak D match, TRBD1 (5 bases). V gave up 2 bases and J gave up 10 bases, with 17 bases separating them. The CDR3 contains 13 residues. CDR1 is SQVTM and CDR2 is ANQGSEA in the germline V gene. The CDR3 loop is CSVELSGRQSYTF. The CDR3 DNA is TGCAGCGTTGAATTAAGTGGTAGACAGTCCTACACCTTC.

The CDR3 DNA reads TGTGCCAGCAGCCGACTAAACATTAACTATGGCTACACCTTC. This encodes CASSRLNINYGYTF. The chain links TRBV6-5 to TRBJ1-2, with D hard to call. V lost 6 bases and J lost 1, with 12 bases in between. This CDR3 comprises 14 residues. From germline, CDR1 is MNHEY and CDR2 SVGAGI.